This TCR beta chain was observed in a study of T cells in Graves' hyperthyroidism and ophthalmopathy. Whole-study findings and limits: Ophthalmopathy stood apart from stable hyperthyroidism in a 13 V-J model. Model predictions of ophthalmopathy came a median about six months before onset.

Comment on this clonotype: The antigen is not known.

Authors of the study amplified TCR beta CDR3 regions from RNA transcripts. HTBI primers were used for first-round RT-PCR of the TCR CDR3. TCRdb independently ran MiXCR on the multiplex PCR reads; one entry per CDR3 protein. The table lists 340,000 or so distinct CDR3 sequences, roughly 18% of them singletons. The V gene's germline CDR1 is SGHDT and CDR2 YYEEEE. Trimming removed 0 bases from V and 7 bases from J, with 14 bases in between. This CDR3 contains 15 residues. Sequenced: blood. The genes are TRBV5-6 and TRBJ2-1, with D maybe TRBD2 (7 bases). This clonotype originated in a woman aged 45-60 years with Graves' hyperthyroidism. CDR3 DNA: TGTGCCAGCAGCTTGGAGTGGGGGGGCCAGAATGAGCAGTTCTTC. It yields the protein CASSLEWGGQNEQFF.